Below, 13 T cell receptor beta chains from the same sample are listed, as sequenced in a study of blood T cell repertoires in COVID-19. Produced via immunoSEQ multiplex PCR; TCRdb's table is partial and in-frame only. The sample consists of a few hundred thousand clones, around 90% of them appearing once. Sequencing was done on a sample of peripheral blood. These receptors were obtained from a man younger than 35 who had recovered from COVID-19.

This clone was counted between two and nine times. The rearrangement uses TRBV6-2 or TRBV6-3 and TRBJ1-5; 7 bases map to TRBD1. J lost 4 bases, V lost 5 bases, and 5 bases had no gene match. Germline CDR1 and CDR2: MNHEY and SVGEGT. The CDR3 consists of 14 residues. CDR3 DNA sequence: TGTGCCAGCAGTCTTGGACAGGTGAATCAGCCCCAGCATTTT. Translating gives CASSLGQVNQPQHF.

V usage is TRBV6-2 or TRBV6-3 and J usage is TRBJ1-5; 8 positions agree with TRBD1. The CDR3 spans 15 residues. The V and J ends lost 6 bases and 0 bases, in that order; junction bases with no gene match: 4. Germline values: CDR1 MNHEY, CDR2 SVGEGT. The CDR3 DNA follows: TGTGCCAGCAGCCACGACAGGGGTAGCAATCAGCCCCAGCATTTT. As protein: CASSHDRGSNQPQHF.

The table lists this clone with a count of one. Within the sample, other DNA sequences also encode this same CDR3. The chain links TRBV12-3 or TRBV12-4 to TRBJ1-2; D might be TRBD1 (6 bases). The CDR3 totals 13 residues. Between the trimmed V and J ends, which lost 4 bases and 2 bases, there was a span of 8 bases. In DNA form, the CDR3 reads TGTGCCAGCAGTTACAGGGCGAACTATGGCTACACCTTC. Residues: CASSYRANYGYTF.

The CDR3 is CASNRGQGYGYTF. The CDR3 DNA sequence: TGTGCCAGCAACCGGGGACAGGGATATGGCTACACCTTC. This rearrangement joins TRBV6-6 to TRBJ1-2, with TRBD1 identical over 9 bases. This CDR3 is built from 13 residues. Germline V gives CDR1 MNHNY, CDR2 SVGAGI (reference sequence). Germline trimming cut 7 bases from V and 5 bases from J; bases unmatched to any gene: 5.

The CDR3 here is CASSPRQGGTQYF. The CDR3 bases are TGTGCCAGCAGCCCGAGGCAGGGTGGGACGCAGTATTTT. V gene TRBV13 combines with J gene TRBJ2-3; a possible D gene is TRBD1 (5 bases). The CDR3 runs 13 residues. CDR1 is PRHDT, CDR2 FYEKMQ, per germline (reference sequence). V was shortened by 5 bases and J by 9 bases, with 15 bases between the two germline ends. Complete variable domain (other parts from reference TRBV13 and TRBJ2-3): AAGVIQSPRHLIKEKRETATLKCYPIPRHDTVYWYQQGPGQDPQFLISFYEKMQSDKGSIPDRFSAQQFSDYHSELNMSSLELGDSALYFCASSPRQGGTQYFGPGTRLTVL.

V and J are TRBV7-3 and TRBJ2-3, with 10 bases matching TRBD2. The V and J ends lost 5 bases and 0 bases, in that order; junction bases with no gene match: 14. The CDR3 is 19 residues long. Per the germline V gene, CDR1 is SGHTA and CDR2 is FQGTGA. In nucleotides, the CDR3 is TGTGCCAGCAGCCCAACCGTCGCTAGCGGGGGATATAGCACAGATACGCAGTATTTT. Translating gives CASSPTVASGGYSTDTQYF. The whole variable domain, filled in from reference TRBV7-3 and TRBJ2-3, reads GAGVSQTPSNKVTEKGKYVELRCDPISGHTALYWYRQSLGQGPEFLIYFQGTGAADDSGLPNDRFFAVRPEGSVSTLKIQRTERGDSAVYLCASSPTVASGGYSTDTQYFGPGTRLTVL.

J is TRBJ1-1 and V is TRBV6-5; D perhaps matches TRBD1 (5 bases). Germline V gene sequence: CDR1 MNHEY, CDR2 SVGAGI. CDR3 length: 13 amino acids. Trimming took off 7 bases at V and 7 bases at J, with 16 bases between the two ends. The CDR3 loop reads CASTSWGKVEAFF. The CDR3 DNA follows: TGTGCCAGCACCTCCTGGGGCAAAGTTGAAGCTTTCTTT.

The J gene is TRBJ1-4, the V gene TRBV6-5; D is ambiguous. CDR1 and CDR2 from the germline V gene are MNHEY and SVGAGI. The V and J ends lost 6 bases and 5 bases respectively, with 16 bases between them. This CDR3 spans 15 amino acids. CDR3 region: CASSPEGFQNEKLFF. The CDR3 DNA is TGTGCCAGCAGCCCCGAGGGATTTCAAAATGAAAAACTGTTTTTT.

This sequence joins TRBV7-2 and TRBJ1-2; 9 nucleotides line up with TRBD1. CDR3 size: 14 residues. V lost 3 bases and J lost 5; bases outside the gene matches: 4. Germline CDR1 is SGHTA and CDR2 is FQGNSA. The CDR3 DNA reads TGTGCCAGCAGCTTCGGGACAGGGTCTTATGGCTACACCTTC. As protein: CASSFGTGSYGYTF.

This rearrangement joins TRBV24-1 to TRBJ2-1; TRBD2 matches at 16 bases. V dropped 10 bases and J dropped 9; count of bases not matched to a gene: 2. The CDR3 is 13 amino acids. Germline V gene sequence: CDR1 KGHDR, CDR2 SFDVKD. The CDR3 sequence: CATGTSGRGEQFF. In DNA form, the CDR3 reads TGTGCCACAGGGACTAGCGGGAGGGGTGAGCAGTTCTTC.

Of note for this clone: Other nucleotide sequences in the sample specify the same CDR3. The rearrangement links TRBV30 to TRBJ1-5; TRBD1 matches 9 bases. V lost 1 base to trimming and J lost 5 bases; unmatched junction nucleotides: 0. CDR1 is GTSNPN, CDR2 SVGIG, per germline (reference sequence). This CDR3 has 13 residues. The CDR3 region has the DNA TGTGCCTGGAGTGGGACAGGGGATCAGCCCCAGCATTTT. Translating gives CAWSGTGDQPQHF. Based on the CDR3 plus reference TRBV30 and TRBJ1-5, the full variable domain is SQTIHQWPATLVQPVGSPLSLECTVEGTSNPNLYWYRQAAGRGLQLLFYSVGIGQISSEVPQNLSASRPQDRQFILSSKKLLLSDSGFYLCAWSGTGDQPQHFGDGTRLSIL.

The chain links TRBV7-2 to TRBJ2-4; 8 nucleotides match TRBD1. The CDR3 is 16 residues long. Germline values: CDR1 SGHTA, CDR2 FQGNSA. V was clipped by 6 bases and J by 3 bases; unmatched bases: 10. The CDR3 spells CASSSPGQEGKNIQYF. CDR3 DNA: TGTGCCAGCAGTAGTCCGGGACAGGAAGGCAAAAACATTCAGTACTTC.

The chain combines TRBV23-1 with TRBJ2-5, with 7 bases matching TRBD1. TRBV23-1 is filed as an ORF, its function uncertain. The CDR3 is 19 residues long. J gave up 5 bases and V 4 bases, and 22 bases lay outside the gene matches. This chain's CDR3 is CASSPPEPPPFDRVETQYF. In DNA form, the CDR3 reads TGCGCCAGCAGTCCCCCTGAACCCCCTCCTTTCGACAGGGTGGAGACCCAGTACTTC.